This T cell receptor beta chain was profiled in a study of shared clonotypes between healthy human individuals. Study observations and caveats: Among donors, sharing of clonotypes was expected to be affected by sequencing depth.

The V and J ends lost 2 bases and 0 bases respectively, with 7 bases between them. Germline loops: CDR1 SEHNR, CDR2 FQNEAQ (reference sequence). This CDR3 is built from 14 residues. Method: immunoSEQ multiplex PCR; TCRdb's copy keeps in-frame clones and lacks some. The sample includes millions of clones, roughly 92% seen only once; the top ten take 0.14%. On this clone: Its antigen is not identified. Other nucleotide sequences from this sample produce the same CDR3.

The TCR sequence derives from a young man in good health. Sequencing was performed on naive CD4+ T cells sorted from blood. Subset denoted: CD45RA+ positively selected. The gene calls are TRBV7-9 and TRBJ1-1; D is unclear. As DNA, the CDR3 is TGTGCCAGCAGCTTAAATTCCCTGAACACTGAAGCTTTCTTT. Translating it yields CASSLNSLNTEAFF.